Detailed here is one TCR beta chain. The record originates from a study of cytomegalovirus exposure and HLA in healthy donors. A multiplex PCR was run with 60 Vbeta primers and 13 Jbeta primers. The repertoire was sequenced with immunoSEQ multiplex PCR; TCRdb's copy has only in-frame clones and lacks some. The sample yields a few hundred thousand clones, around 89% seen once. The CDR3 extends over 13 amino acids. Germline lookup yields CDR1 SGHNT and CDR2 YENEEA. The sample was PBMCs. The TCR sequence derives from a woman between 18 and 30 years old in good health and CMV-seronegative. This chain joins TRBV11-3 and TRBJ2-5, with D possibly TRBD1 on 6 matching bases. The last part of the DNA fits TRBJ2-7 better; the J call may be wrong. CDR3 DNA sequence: TGTGCCAGCAGGCGTGACAGGAGCTACGAGCAGTACTTC. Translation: CASRRDRSYEQYF.